The 9 T cell receptor beta chains in this list originate from one sample, sequenced in a study of vaccination and CD4 T cells after COVID-19. The Oncomine TCR Beta short-read assay was applied to DNA of cultured CD4+ T cells. In TCRdb, the PCR reads were re-called with MiXCR into one record per CDR3 protein. The table shows tens of thousands of distinct CDR3 sequences, with approximately 56% occurring only once. These receptors' antigens are unknown. Stated treatment: roughly nine-day PBMC culture with coronavirus spike peptide pools or control peptides (ViraFEST assay). Sequenced material: CD4+ T cells from blood, cultured in vitro. The source is a human donor who had recovered from COVID-19.

A few counts support this clonotype. V gene TRBV6-1 combines with J gene TRBJ1-5; D perhaps matches TRBD1 (5 bases). Germline loops: CDR1 MNHNS, CDR2 SASEGT. This CDR3 has 13 residues. V dropped 7 bases and J dropped 2 bases, with 9 bases sitting between them. CDR3 residues: CASTAGRNQPQHF. The CDR3 nucleotides are TGTGCCAGCACCGCAGGGCGCAATCAGCCCCAGCATTTT.

V is TRBV11-3 and J is TRBJ2-1; 7 bases match TRBD2. The germline V gene encodes CDR1 SGHNT and CDR2 YENEEA. The CDR3 runs to 15 residues. Losses at the gene ends were 4 bases for V and 4 bases for J; bases not matched to a gene: 7. The CDR3 DNA sequence: TGTGCCAGCAGCTCCACCCCTAGCGGATACAATGAGCAGTTCTTC. Translating it yields CASSSTPSGYNEQFF.

The V gene is TRBV6-5, the J gene TRBJ2-3, with D hard to call. The CDR3 is 15 amino acids. V gave up 2 bases and J gave up 2 bases, with 11 bases separating them. Germline V gene data show CDR1 as MNHEY and CDR2 as SVGAGI. CDR3 residues: CASSYGVRNTDTQYF. The CDR3 bases are TGTGCCAGCAGTTACGGTGTCAGAAACACAGATACGCAGTATTTT.

The chain recombines TRBV30 with TRBJ1-1, with 9 positions matching TRBD1. The trim removed 4 bases at V and 2 bases at J, leaving 2 bases unmatched. The CDR3 loop spans 13 amino acids. Germline V gives CDR1 GTSNPN, CDR2 SVGIG (reference sequence). The CDR3 loop reads CAWKGQGNTEAFF. The CDR3 DNA follows: TGTGCCTGGAAGGGACAGGGAAACACTGAAGCTTTCTTT. Full variable domain (rest looked up from reference TRBV30 and TRBJ1-1): SQTIHQWPATLVQPVGSPLSLECTVEGTSNPNLYWYRQAAGRGLQLLFYSVGIGQISSEVPQNLSASRPQDRQFILSSKKLLLSDSGFYLCAWKGQGNTEAFFGQGTRLTVV.

This clonotype appeared a few times. V and J are TRBV20-1 and TRBJ2-3, with D possibly matching TRBD1 (6 bases). V lost 7 bases to trimming and J lost 1 base, with 12 bases between them. CDR3 length: 13 residues. Germline loops: CDR1 DFQATT, CDR2 SNEGSKA (reference sequence). As DNA, the CDR3 is TGCAGTGTTATAGCAGGGGGCACAGATACGCAGTATTTT. This gives the protein CSVIAGGTDTQYF.

V and J are TRBV11-2 and TRBJ1-1; possibly TRBD1 for D (6 bases). Per the germline V gene, CDR1 is SGHAT and CDR2 is FQNNGV. V was shortened by 1 base and J by 8 bases, with 20 bases between the two germline ends. CDR3 length: 16 residues. As DNA, the CDR3 is TGTGCCAGCAGCTTAGCAGGGGTCGTGAAAGTCAGCGAAGCTTTCTTT. Its protein product is CASSLAGVVKVSEAFF.

This clonotype was counted only a few times. The rearrangement links TRBV20-1 to TRBJ1-5; 7 nucleotides line up with TRBD1. This CDR3 is 15 amino acids long. The J segment lost 5 bases and the V segment lost 5 bases, leaving 12 bases of the junction unmatched. The germline V gene encodes CDR1 DFQATT and CDR2 SNEGSKA (reference sequence). The CDR3 loop is CSAPQRTGLYQPQHF. CDR3 in DNA: TGCAGTGCTCCTCAACGGACAGGCCTTTATCAGCCCCAGCATTTT.

The sample holds one count of this clonotype. The CDR3 region is CASNPSLGGNYGYTF. The CDR3 nucleotides are TGTGCCAGCAACCCGTCGCTGGGAGGGAACTATGGCTACACCTTC. This chain joins TRBV28 and TRBJ1-2; D is unresolved. The CDR3 runs 15 residues. Germline lookup yields CDR1 MDHEN and CDR2 SYDVKM. Trimming removed 7 bases at V and 2 bases at J, with 17 bases between.

The CDR3 bases are TGTGCCAGCAGTTACTCGATGGGGGGGGCGAGCAATCAGCCCCAGCATTTT. It translates to CASSYSMGGASNQPQHF. V usage is TRBV6-5 and J usage is TRBJ1-5; a possible D gene is TRBD1 (6 bases). Trimming took 0 bases from V and 1 from J, leaving 13 bases between them. CDR3 length: 17 amino acids. Germline CDR1 MNHEY, CDR2 SVGAGI.